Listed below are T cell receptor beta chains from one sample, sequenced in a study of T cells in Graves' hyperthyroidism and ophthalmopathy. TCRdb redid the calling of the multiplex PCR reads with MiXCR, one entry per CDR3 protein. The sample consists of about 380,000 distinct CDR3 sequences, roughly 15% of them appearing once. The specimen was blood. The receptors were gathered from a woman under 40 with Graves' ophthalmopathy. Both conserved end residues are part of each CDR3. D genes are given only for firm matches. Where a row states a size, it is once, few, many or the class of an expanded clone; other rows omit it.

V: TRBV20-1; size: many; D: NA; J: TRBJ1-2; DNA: TGCAGTGCTAGTGACTCAGAGGGGCCCGGCTATGGCTACACCTTC; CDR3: CSASDSEGPGYGYTF
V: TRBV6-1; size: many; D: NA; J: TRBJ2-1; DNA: TGTGCCAGCAGTGAATTTGCAAGGTCGAGCTCCTACAATGAGCAGTTCTTC; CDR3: CASSEFARSSSYNEQFF
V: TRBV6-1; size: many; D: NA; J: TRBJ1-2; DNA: TGTGCCACCCGGACAGCTAACTATGGCTACACCTTC; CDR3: CATRTANYGYTF
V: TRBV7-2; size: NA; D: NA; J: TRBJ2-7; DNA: TGTGCCAGCAGCTTTATATGGATGACCTACGAGCAGTACTTC; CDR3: CASSFIWMTYEQYF
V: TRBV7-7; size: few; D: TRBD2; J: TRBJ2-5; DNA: TGTGCTAGCAGCTCAACCCTCGGGAGGGATTCGGAAGAGACCCAGTACTTC; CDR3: CASSSTLGRDSEETQYF
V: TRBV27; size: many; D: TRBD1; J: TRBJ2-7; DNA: TGTGCCAGCAGTCTCAAACACCGGGACAGGGGCGTAAACGAGCAGTACTTC; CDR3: CASSLKHRDRGVNEQYF
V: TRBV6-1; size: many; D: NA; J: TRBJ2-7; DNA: TGTGCCAGCAGTGAAAGGGCCCTCTCAGGTTACGAGCAGTACTTC; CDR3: CASSERALSGYEQYF
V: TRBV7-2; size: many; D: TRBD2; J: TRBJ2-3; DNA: TGTGCCAGCAGCTTCCTAGCGGGGGGGTTAGCAGATACGCAGTATTTT; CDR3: CASSFLAGGLADTQYF
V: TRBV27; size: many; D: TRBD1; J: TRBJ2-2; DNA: TGTGCCAGCAGTCCCCGACAGGGGACGGACACCGGGGAGCTGTTTTTT; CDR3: CASSPRQGTDTGELFF
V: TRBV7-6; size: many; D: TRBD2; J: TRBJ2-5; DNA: TGTGCCAGCAACCCCAGCGGGGGCAAGTACTTC; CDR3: CASNPSGGKYF
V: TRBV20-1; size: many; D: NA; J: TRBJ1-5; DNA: TGCAGTGCTAGGGGGGGGGGTACGGATCAGCCCCAGCATTTT; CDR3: CSARGGGTDQPQHF
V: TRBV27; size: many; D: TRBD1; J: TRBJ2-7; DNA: TGTGCCAGCAGTTGGGACGAGGGGGCACGCGAGCAGTACTTC; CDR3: CASSWDEGAREQYF
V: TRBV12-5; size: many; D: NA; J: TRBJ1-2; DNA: TGTGCTAGTGGTTTGGGACCCCCGTCCCCGTCCGGCTACACCTTC; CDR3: CASGLGPPSPSGYTF
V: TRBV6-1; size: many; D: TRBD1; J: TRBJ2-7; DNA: TGTGCCAGCATGAGGGACAGAGCTACCTACGAGCAGTACTTC; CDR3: CASMRDRATYEQYF
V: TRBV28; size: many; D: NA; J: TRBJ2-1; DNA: TGTGCCAGCAGTTTATCGGGACTCAACTACAATGAGCAGTTCTTC; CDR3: CASSLSGLNYNEQFF
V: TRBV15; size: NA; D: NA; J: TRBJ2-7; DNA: TGTGCCACCAGCAGAGGGATGTCGGGGGAGCAGTACTTC; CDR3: CATSRGMSGEQYF
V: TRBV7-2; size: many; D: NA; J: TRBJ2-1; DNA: TGTGCCAGCAGCCTATGGGTGGCTGAGCAGTTCTTC; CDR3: CASSLWVAEQFF
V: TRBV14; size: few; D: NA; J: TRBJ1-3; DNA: TGTGCCAGCAGCGGATGGGGACGGCCCATATATTTT; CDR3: CASSGWGRPIYF
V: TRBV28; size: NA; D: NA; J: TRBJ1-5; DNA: TGTGCCAGCAGGGATATCAGGAACAATCAGCCCCAGCATTTT; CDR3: CASRDIRNNQPQHF
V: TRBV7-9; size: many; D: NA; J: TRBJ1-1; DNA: TGTGCCAGCAGCTCCCAGGACACTGAAGCTTTCTTT; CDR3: CASSSQDTEAFF
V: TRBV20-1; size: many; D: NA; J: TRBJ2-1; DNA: TGCAGTGCTACTCCACAGCGCCCGAATGAGCAGTTCTTC; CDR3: CSATPQRPNEQFF
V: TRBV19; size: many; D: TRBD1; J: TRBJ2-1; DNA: TGTGCCAGTATCCCGCGGGACAGGGGAGATGAGCAGTTCTTC; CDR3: CASIPRDRGDEQFF
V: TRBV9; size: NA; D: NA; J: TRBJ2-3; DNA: TGTGCCAGCAGCTTCCGGACTATCACAGATACGCAGTATTTT; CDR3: CASSFRTITDTQYF
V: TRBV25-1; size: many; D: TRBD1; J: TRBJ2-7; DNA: TGTGCCAGCAGTTACAGGGGGCCTACCTACGAGCAGTACTTC; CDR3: CASSYRGPTYEQYF
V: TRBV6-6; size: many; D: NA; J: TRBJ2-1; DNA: TGTGCCAGCAGTTACTCGATGGGTGGGGTTGGGGTAAATGAGCAGTTCTTC; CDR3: CASSYSMGGVGVNEQFF
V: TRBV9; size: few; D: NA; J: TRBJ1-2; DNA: TGTGCCAGCAGCGTAGACCCTTCCTCTTTGTATGGCTACACCTTC; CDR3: CASSVDPSSLYGYTF
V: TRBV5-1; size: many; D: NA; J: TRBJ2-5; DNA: TGCGCCAGCAGCTTCGGTGATCGGGAGACCCAGTACTTC; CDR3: CASSFGDRETQYF
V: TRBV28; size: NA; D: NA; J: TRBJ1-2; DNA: TGTGCCAGCAGAGGGACCGCACGGGGCTACACCTTC; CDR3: CASRGTARGYTF
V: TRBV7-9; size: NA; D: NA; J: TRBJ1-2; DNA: TGTGCCAGCAGCTTAGGGTTCCCGGGAGCTAACTATGGCTACACCTTC; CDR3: CASSLGFPGANYGYTF
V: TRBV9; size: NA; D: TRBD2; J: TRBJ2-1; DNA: TGTGCCAGCAAGGCCGGGACTAGCGGTTCAGAGCAGTTCTTC; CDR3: CASKAGTSGSEQFF
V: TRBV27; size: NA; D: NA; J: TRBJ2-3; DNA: TGTGCCAGCAGTTCCCCAGGGGGGGGCACAGATACGCAGTATTTT; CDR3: CASSSPGGGTDTQYF
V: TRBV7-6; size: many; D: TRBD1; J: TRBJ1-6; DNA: TGTGCCAGCAGCGCAACAGGGGACTCACCCCTCCACTTT; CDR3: CASSATGDSPLHF
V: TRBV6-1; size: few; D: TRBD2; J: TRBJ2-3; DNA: TGTGCCAGCAGGCGGGGGGGAAGCACAGATACGCAGTATTTT; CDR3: CASRRGGSTDTQYF
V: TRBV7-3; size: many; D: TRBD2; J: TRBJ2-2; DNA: TGTGCCAGCAGCCAAACTAGCGGGGCCCTCCGAACCGGGGAGCTGTTTTTT; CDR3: CASSQTSGALRTGELFF
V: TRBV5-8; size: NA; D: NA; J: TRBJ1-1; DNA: TGTACCAGCAGCCTTACTCTGAACACTGAAGCTTTCTTT; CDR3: CTSSLTLNTEAFF
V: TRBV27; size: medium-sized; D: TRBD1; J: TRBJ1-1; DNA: TGTGCCAGCAGTTGGACAGGGGACACTGAAGCTTTCTTT; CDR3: CASSWTGDTEAFF
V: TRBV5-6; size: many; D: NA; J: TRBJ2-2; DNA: TGTGCCAGCAGCTTTTGGGGGGGGCATCACACCGGGGAGCTGTTTTTT; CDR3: CASSFWGGHHTGELFF
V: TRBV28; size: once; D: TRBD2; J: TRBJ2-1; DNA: TGTGCCAGCAGGGGGGATCGGACTAGCGGGGGGCGCGGCGATGAGCAGTTCTTC; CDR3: CASRGDRTSGGRGDEQFF
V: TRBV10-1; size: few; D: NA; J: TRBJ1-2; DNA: TGCGCCAGCCCTGCCGGGGGTGGCTACACCTTC; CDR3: CASPAGGGYTF
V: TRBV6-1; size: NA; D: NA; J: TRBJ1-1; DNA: TGTGCCAGCAGTTCTCCCAAGGGGGAGGGGAACACTGAAGCTTTCTTT; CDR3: CASSSPKGEGNTEAFF
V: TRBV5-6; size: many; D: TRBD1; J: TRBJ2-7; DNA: TGTGCCAGCAGCTTGGTGATCCCGCAGGGGGCCAACGAGCAGTACTTC; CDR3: CASSLVIPQGANEQYF
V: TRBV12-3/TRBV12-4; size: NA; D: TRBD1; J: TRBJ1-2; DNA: TGTGCCACCAGCTTCACAGGGGGTCGGTATGGCTACACCTTC; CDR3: CATSFTGGRYGYTF
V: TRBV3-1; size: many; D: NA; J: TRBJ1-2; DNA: TGTGCCAGCAGCCAAGAGAGGAAATCGGGCGTCGGCTACACCTTC; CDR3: CASSQERKSGVGYTF
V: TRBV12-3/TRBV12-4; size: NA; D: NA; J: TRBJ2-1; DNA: TGTGCCAGCAGTTTAGCGCTAAGGGGCTCCTACAATGAGCAGTTCTTC; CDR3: CASSLALRGSYNEQFF
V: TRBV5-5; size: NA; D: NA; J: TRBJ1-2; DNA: TGTGCCAGCAGCTTGGCGGGGGGGCGCGAATATGGCTACACCTTC; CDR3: CASSLAGGREYGYTF
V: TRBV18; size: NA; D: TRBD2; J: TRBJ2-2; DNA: TGTGCCGGCACCGGGACTAGCGGCACCGGGGAGCTGTTTTTT; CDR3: CAGTGTSGTGELFF
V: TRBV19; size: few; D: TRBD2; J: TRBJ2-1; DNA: TGTGCCAGTAGTATCGGGACTAGCGGGGTCTCCTCCTACAATGAGCAGTTCTTC; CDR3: CASSIGTSGVSSYNEQFF
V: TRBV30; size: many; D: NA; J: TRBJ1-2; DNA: TGTGCCTGGAGCCCGGGGTCAATGGGCTACACCTTC; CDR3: CAWSPGSMGYTF
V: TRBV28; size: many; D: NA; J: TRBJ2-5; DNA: TGTGCCAGCTTGGGACGACCGTACCAAGAGACCCAGTACTTC; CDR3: CASLGRPYQETQYF
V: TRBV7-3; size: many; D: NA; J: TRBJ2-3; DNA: TGTGCCAGCAGCTCCCCCGGGACTGGTACGCAGTATTTT; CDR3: CASSSPGTGTQYF
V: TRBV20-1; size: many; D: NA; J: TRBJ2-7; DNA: TGCAGTGCTATACAATTGACGCGGACCTACGAGCAGTACTTC; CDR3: CSAIQLTRTYEQYF
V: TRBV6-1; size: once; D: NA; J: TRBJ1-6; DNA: TGTGCCAGCAGTGAAGTAGTGAATTCACCCCTCCACTTT; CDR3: CASSEVVNSPLHF
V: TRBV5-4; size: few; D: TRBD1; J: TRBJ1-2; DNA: TGTGCCAGCAGCGAGACAGGGTCGCTCTATGGCTACACCTTC; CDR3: CASSETGSLYGYTF
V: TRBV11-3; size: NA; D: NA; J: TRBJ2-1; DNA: TGTGCCAGCAGCCCCCTGAGGAATGAGCAGTTCTTC; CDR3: CASSPLRNEQFF